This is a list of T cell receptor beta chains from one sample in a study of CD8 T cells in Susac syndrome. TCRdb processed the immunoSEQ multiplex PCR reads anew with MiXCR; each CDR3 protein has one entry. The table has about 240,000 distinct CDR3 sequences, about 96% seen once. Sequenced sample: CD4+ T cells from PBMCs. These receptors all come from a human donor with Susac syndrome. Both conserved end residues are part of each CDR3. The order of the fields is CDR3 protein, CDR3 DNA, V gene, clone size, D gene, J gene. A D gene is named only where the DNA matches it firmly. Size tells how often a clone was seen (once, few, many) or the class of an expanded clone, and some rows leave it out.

CASSTDGNYGYTF | TGTGCCAGCAGCACGGACGGTAACTATGGCTACACCTTC | TRBV7-9 | - | - | TRBJ1-2
CSVGERGQGNYGYTF | TGCAGCGTTGGGGAGAGGGGACAGGGAAACTATGGCTACACCTTC | TRBV29-1 | once | TRBD1 | TRBJ1-2
CASGYGTSGMETQYF | TGTGCTAGTGGATACGGGACTAGCGGGATGGAGACCCAGTACTTC | TRBV12-5 | - | TRBD2 | TRBJ2-5
CAWNLRGDTEAFF | TGTGCCTGGAATCTCAGGGGGGATACTGAAGCTTTCTTT | TRBV30 | - | TRBD1 | TRBJ1-1
CASSRPGEAYGYTF | TGTGCCAGCAGCCGTCCGGGGGAGGCCTATGGCTACACCTTC | TRBV7-2 | - | - | TRBJ1-2
CSGGQQETQYF | TGCAGCGGGGGACAGCAAGAGACCCAGTACTTC | TRBV29-1 | - | TRBD1 | TRBJ2-5
CASSSGLAGRQQYF | TGTGCCAGCAGCTCGGGACTAGCGGGACGACAGCAGTACTTC | TRBV28 | - | TRBD2 | TRBJ2-7
CASSQRASVLGETQYF | TGCGCCAGCAGCCAGCGAGCGTCCGTCCTTGGAGAGACCCAGTACTTC | TRBV4-1 | - | - | TRBJ2-5
CASSREWFGGDRPGELFF | TGTGCCAGCAGCCGAGAATGGTTCGGAGGGGATCGGCCCGGGGAGCTGTTTTTT | TRBV4-2 | - | - | TRBJ2-2
CASSLGPSVAYEQYF | TGCGCCAGCAGCTTGGGCCCGTCTGTTGCCTACGAGCAGTACTTC | TRBV5-1 | - | - | TRBJ2-7
CSVDKGRGQRSYGYTF | TGCAGCGTTGACAAGGGGCGGGGACAGCGAAGCTATGGCTACACCTTC | TRBV29-1 | - | TRBD1 | TRBJ1-2
CSARDRFEGGYEQYF | TGCAGTGCTAGAGATCGGTTTGAGGGAGGGTACGAGCAGTACTTC | TRBV20-1 | - | TRBD2 | TRBJ2-7
CASSHPGQTTYEQYF | TGCGCCAGCAGCCACCCGGGACAGACAACCTACGAGCAGTACTTC | TRBV4-1 | - | TRBD1 | TRBJ2-7
CASSLYGDETDTQYF | TGTGCCAGCAGCTTGTACGGAGACGAAACAGATACGCAGTATTTT | TRBV5-6 | - | - | TRBJ2-3
CASSGRDRGLGYGYTF | TGTGCCAGCAGCGGCCGGGACAGGGGGCTCGGCTATGGCTACACCTTC | TRBV5-4 | - | TRBD1 | TRBJ1-2
CASSSQAVLSYEQYF | TGTGCCAGCAGCTCCCAAGCGGTACTCTCCTACGAGCAGTACTTC | TRBV7-8 | - | - | TRBJ2-7
CASSQAGLPNYEQYF | TGCGCCAGCAGCCAGGCAGGACTACCAAACTACGAGCAGTACTTC | TRBV4-1 | - | - | TRBJ2-7
CSAGYAGPTYEQYF | TGCAGTGCCGGCTACGCCGGACCTACCTACGAGCAGTACTTC | TRBV20-1 | - | - | TRBJ2-7
CSAHGAVNEQFF | TGCAGTGCTCACGGGGCAGTCAATGAGCAGTTCTTC | TRBV20-1 | - | - | TRBJ2-1
CASGGDPGYEQYF | TGTGCCAGCGGCGGGGATCCGGGCTACGAGCAGTACTTC | TRBV6-2/TRBV6-3 | - | - | TRBJ2-7
CSARDLTSDIAKNIQYF | TGCAGTGCTAGAGACTTGACGAGTGATATAGCCAAAAACATTCAGTACTTC | TRBV20-1 | - | - | TRBJ2-4
CASRSRGGVGVQPQHF | TGTGCCAGCAGGTCCAGGGGAGGGGTGGGTGTTCAGCCCCAGCATTTT | TRBV7-8 | - | - | TRBJ1-5
CSGVAGGLGYNEQFF | TGCAGCGGAGTAGCGGGAGGGTTGGGGTACAATGAGCAGTTCTTC | TRBV29-1 | - | TRBD2 | TRBJ2-1
CASSMRQGTDTQYF | TGTGCCAGTAGTATGCGGCAGGGCACAGATACGCAGTATTTT | TRBV19 | - | - | TRBJ2-3
CSAFSSGNNPYNEQFF | TGCAGTGCCTTCTCAAGCGGTAATAACCCCTACAATGAGCAGTTCTTC | TRBV20-1 | - | - | TRBJ2-1
CSAIPIAVGSYNEQFF | TGCAGTGCTATCCCAATAGCGGTTGGCTCCTACAATGAGCAGTTCTTC | TRBV20-1 | - | - | TRBJ2-1
CACIIPPGHPYGYTF | TGTGCCTGCATAATCCCCCCTGGGCACCCCTATGGCTACACCTTC | TRBV30 | - | - | TRBJ1-2
CASSYSSASSYNEQFF | TGTGCCAGCAGTTACTCTAGCGCAAGCTCCTACAATGAGCAGTTCTTC | TRBV6-5 | - | - | TRBJ2-1
CSASPFLPYNEQFF | TGCAGTGCTAGCCCCTTTCTCCCCTACAATGAGCAGTTCTTC | TRBV20-1 | - | - | TRBJ2-1
CASSHNPGTGHGYTF | TGTGCCAGCAGCCACAACCCCGGGACAGGGCATGGCTACACCTTC | TRBV12-3/TRBV12-4 | - | TRBD1 | TRBJ1-2
CASSRQQSNYGYTF | TGTGCCAGCAGCCGACAGCAGTCTAACTATGGCTACACCTTC | TRBV12-3/TRBV12-4 | - | - | TRBJ1-2
CSAPEAGAGGETQYF | TGCAGTGCTCCCGAGGCGGGGGCAGGGGGGGAGACCCAGTACTTC | TRBV20-1 | - | - | TRBJ2-5
CASSSSSQGGYTF | TGTGCCAGCAGTTCCTCCTCCCAGGGGGGCTACACCTTC | TRBV28 | - | - | TRBJ1-2
CAISDRPGQTQETQYF | TGTGCCATCAGTGACCGCCCGGGACAGACCCAAGAGACCCAGTACTTC | TRBV10-3 | - | TRBD1 | TRBJ2-5
CSALRDYGYTF | TGCAGTGCTCTCAGGGATTATGGCTACACCTTC | TRBV20-1 | - | - | TRBJ1-2
CASIFVGGQFNGYTF | TGTGCCAGCATATTCGTAGGGGGCCAGTTCAATGGCTACACCTTC | TRBV2 | - | TRBD1 | TRBJ1-2
CASTRTGGYIEAFF | TGTGCCAGCACCCGGACAGGGGGTTACATTGAAGCTTTCTTT | TRBV28 | - | TRBD1 | TRBJ1-1
CAWSAHRGWGEQYF | TGTGCCTGGAGCGCCCACAGGGGTTGGGGGGAGCAGTACTTC | TRBV30 | - | TRBD1 | TRBJ2-7
CASTQGLVNTEAFF | TGTGCCAGCACGCAGGGGCTAGTGAACACTGAAGCTTTCTTT | TRBV7-9 | - | - | TRBJ1-1
CSARPLAGSFYEQYF | TGCAGTGCTAGGCCGTTAGCGGGCTCCTTCTACGAGCAGTACTTC | TRBV20-1 | - | TRBD2 | TRBJ2-7
CSALWANVLTF | TGCAGTGCTCTCTGGGCCAACGTCCTGACTTTC | TRBV20-1 | - | - | TRBJ2-6
CASRAGTSGRAGDEQFF | TGCGCCAGCAGAGCCGGGACTAGCGGGAGGGCCGGGGATGAGCAGTTCTTC | TRBV10-1 | - | TRBD2 | TRBJ2-1
CSVTRTAYTEAFF | TGCAGCGTTACCAGGACAGCCTACACTGAAGCTTTCTTT | TRBV29-1 | - | - | TRBJ1-1
CAISVKQGANEQFF | TGTGCCATCAGTGTAAAACAGGGGGCAAATGAGCAGTTCTTC | TRBV10-3 | - | TRBD1 | TRBJ2-1
CASSPTVPREKLFF | TGTGCCAGCAGTCCGACAGTGCCTAGGGAAAAACTGTTTTTT | TRBV12-3/TRBV12-4 | once | - | TRBJ1-4
CATSHSGFGSLVRETQYF | TGTGCCACCAGCCACTCTGGTTTTGGGTCCCTGGTGCGAGAGACCCAGTACTTC | TRBV15 | - | - | TRBJ2-5
CASSEGQGYNEKLFF | TGTGCCAGCAGCGAGGGACAGGGATACAATGAAAAACTGTTTTTT | TRBV9 | - | TRBD1 | TRBJ1-4
CASSYKGAYEQYF | TGTGCCAGCAGTTACAAAGGGGCCTACGAGCAGTACTTC | TRBV6-5 | - | - | TRBJ2-7
CSARQGLGDQYEQYF | TGCAGTGCTAGGCAGGGACTAGGGGACCAGTACGAGCAGTACTTC | TRBV20-1 | - | TRBD2 | TRBJ2-7
CASSVGVTGELFF | TGTGCCAGCAGCGTTGGCGTCACCGGGGAGCTGTTTTTT | TRBV9 | - | - | TRBJ2-2
CASSFLDEAFF | TGCGCCAGCAGCTTTTTGGATGAAGCTTTCTTT | TRBV5-1 | - | - | TRBJ1-1
CASSYSMWEASNQPQHF | TGTGCCAGCAGTTACTCGATGTGGGAGGCTAGCAATCAGCCCCAGCATTTT | TRBV6-5 | - | - | TRBJ1-5
CATSREGPQHF | TGTGCCACCAGTCGAGAGGGGCCCCAGCATTTT | TRBV15 | - | - | TRBJ1-5
CAWSVQIAGRETQYF | TGTGCCTGGAGTGTACAAATAGCTGGGAGAGAGACCCAGTACTTC | TRBV30 | - | - | TRBJ2-5
CASSSAGLGGYTF | TGTGCCAGCAGCTCCGCGGGGTTAGGCGGCTACACCTTC | TRBV7-3 | - | - | TRBJ1-2
CSAGQAAMGNQPQHF | TGCAGTGCCGGGCAGGCCGCCATGGGCAATCAGCCCCAGCATTTT | TRBV20-1 | - | - | TRBJ1-5
CASSQAPTYEQYF | TGTGCCAGCTCACAGGCCCCTACCTACGAGCAGTACTTC | TRBV18 | - | - | TRBJ2-7